These 10 T cell receptor beta chains were sequenced from one sample in a study of blood T cell repertoires in COVID-19. This table comes from immunoSEQ multiplex PCR, and its TCRdb copy is limited to in-frame clones, with some not included. Seen here are around 250,000 clones, around 78% observed once, and the top ten hold 3.5% to 5.5%. Specimen: peripheral blood. All receptors come from a man aged 55 to 70 who had recovered from COVID-19.

This chain uses TRBV28 with TRBJ2-6; maybe TRBD1 (6 bases). V shed 5 bases and J shed 4 bases, with 12 bases lying between them. The CDR3 is 15 residues long. Looked up from germline, CDR1 is MDHEN and CDR2 is SYDVKM. This CDR3 is CASSTQGTGANVLTF. The CDR3 coding sequence is TGTGCCAGCAGTACACAGGGTACCGGGGCCAACGTCCTGACTTTC.

The J gene is TRBJ1-3, the V gene TRBV19; maybe TRBD1 (6 bases). Germline CDR1 is LNHDA and CDR2 is SQIVND (reference sequence). With 5 bases removed from V and 0 bases from J, the gap between germline ends came to 8 bases. The CDR3 has 14 amino acids. In DNA, the CDR3 is TGTGCCAGTAGTGACAGGCCCTCTGGAAACACCATATATTTT. It encodes CASSDRPSGNTIYF.

This sequence joins TRBV5-1 and TRBJ1-2, with no clear D. Germline lookup yields CDR1 SGHRS and CDR2 YFSETQ. V was clipped by 5 bases and J by 7 bases, with 12 bases between them. The CDR3 contains 12 residues. CDR3 in DNA: TGCGCCAGCAGGAGGGATCTGGGTGGCTACACCTTC. Protein product: CASRRDLGGYTF.

The J gene is TRBJ1-2, the V gene TRBV10-3; 8 nucleotides agree with TRBD1. Germline assignment: CDR1 ENHRY and CDR2 SYGVKD. This CDR3 contains 14 residues. With V trimmed by 4 bases and J by 6 bases, 7 bases remained unmatched. CDR3 loop: CAISVGQGVDGYTF. The CDR3 DNA reads as TGTGCCATCAGTGTTGGACAGGGAGTAGATGGCTACACCTTC.

The chain carries TRBV15 and TRBJ1-2; tentatively, D is TRBD1 (5 bases). The CDR3 has 16 amino acids. The V and J ends lost 7 bases and 4 bases respectively, with 22 bases between them. CDR1 LNHNV and CDR2 YYDKDF come from the germline V gene (reference sequence). The CDR3 region is CATKSSLRAKPYGYTF. The CDR3, as DNA: TGTGCCACCAAAAGCTCGCTCAGGGCCAAACCCTATGGCTACACCTTC.

V gene TRBV5-5 combines with J gene TRBJ2-5; D is possibly TRBD1 (5 bases). The ends were cut back, 1 base at V and 2 bases at J, with 18 bases in the middle. The CDR3 loop spans 17 amino acids. CDR1 and CDR2 (germline): SGHKS, YYEKEE (reference sequence). The CDR3 nucleotides read TGTGCCAGCAGCTTGAAAGGGGTAAACTACCAACAAGAGACCCAGTACTTC. This encodes CASSLKGVNYQQETQYF.

This clone was counted a few times. The V call is TRBV19, the J call TRBJ2-7; TRBD1 matches 9 bases. Trimming at V came to 9 bases and at J to 0 bases, leaving 3 bases not matched to a gene. The CDR3 contains 13 residues. Germline V gene lookup returns CDR1 LNHDA and CDR2 SQIVND (reference sequence). The CDR3 protein is CASRTGASYEQYF. CDR3 nucleotides: TGTGCCAGCCGGACAGGGGCCTCCTACGAGCAGTACTTC.

The CDR3 reads CASSRGQVTEAFF. In DNA form, the CDR3 reads TGTGCCAGTAGCAGGGGCCAAGTCACTGAAGCTTTCTTT. The V and J genes are TRBV2 and TRBJ1-1; a possible D gene is TRBD1 (6 bases). Germline V gives CDR1 SNHLY, CDR2 FYNNEI. V lost 9 bases to trimming and J lost 4 bases, with 15 bases between them. This CDR3 contains 13 residues.

J is TRBJ2-3 and V is TRBV9, with TRBD2 matching 11 bases. The junction had 10 bases not matched to a gene; V was cut back by 5 bases and J by 2 bases. The CDR3 length is 17 residues. Germline loops: CDR1 SGDLS, CDR2 YYNGEE. CDR3 sequence reads: CASSKGLAALTTDTQYF. The CDR3 nucleotides read TGTGCCAGCAGTAAGGGACTAGCGGCGTTAACCACAGATACGCAGTATTTT. Filled out from reference TRBV9 and TRBJ2-3, the complete variable domain reads DSGVTQTPKHLITATGQRVTLRCSPRSGDLSVYWYQQSLDQGLQFLIQYYNGEERAKGNILERFSAQQFPDLHSELNLSSLELGDSALYFCASSKGLAALTTDTQYFGPGTRLTVL.

V gene TRBV18 combines with J gene TRBJ2-7; D is possibly TRBD1 (5 bases). Trimming took 2 bases from V and 5 from J, leaving 19 bases between them. Germline-derived CDR1 and CDR2 are KGHSH and LQKENI. This CDR3 region has 16 residues. DNA for the CDR3: TGTGCCAGCTCACCAAGGGCGATCAGGGTAAAGGACGAGCAGTACTTC. The encoded protein is CASSPRAIRVKDEQYF.